This T cell receptor (beta chain) originates from a study of radiation and T cells in renal cell carcinoma. Trimming took 0 bases from V and 2 from J; bases not matched to a gene: 10. This CDR3 region has 17 residues. Germline CDR1 and CDR2: SGHRS and YFSETQ. The method was immunoSEQ multiplex PCR; TCRdb's version includes in-frame clones alone and lacks a portion of them. The data hold around 94,000 clones, with 70% to 90% observed a single time. As for time point: blood 4 weeks post-SBRT, at nephrectomy. Treatment defined: 15 Gy SBRT to primary tumor, nephrectomy 4 weeks later. Nephrectomy followed 15 Gy stereotactic body radiation by 4 weeks.

The TCR originated in a man between 45 and 60 years old with renal cell carcinoma. The J gene is TRBJ1-1, the V gene TRBV5-1; 7 bases map to TRBD1. Specimen: blood, collected from a patient whose treatment included radiotherapy and nephrectomy. The CDR3 loop is CASSLEGEGAINTEAFF. CDR3 coding DNA: TGCGCCAGCAGCTTGGAAGGTGAGGGGGCAATAAACACTGAAGCTTTCTTT.